The 28 T cell receptor beta chains presented below share a single source sample, sequenced in a study of T cells expressing NK-cell markers. TCRdb reprocessed the 5' RACE reads and stores each CDR3 protein as one record, lacking DNA. Its table records about 160,000 distinct CDR3 sequences. The material sequenced was blood T cells: a sorted CD56 or NKG2C T cell subset, CD4+ or CD8+ T cells, or bulk PBMC T cells (not recorded which). The source is a woman between 18 and 69 years old in good health.

The CDR3 reads CASILSGLSTDTQYF. The chain uses TRBV5-1 and TRBJ2-3; as DNA is missing, the TRBD2 call by TCRdb cannot be tested. The CDR3 runs to 15 residues. Germline values: CDR1 SGHRS, CDR2 YFSETQ. Full variable domain (outside the CDR3, taken from reference TRBV5-1 and TRBJ2-3): KAGVTQTPRYLIKTRGQQVTLSCSPISGHRSVSWYQQTPGQGLQFLFEYFSETQRNKGNFPGRFSGRQFSNSRSEMNVSTLELGDSALYLCASILSGLSTDTQYFGPGTRLTVL.

The chain recombines TRBV12-3 or TRBV12-4 with TRBJ2-7; TCRdb's assignment of TRBD1 cannot be checked, as there is no DNA. The CDR3 is 15 residues long. The CDR3: CASRPRGGISLEQYF.

The V and J genes are TRBV6-1 and TRBJ1-6; TCRdb picks TRBD1, but there is no DNA to check that call. This CDR3 spans 15 amino acids. Per germline, CDR1 MNHNS and CDR2 SASEGT. The chain's CDR3 is CASTHRGGNNSPLHF.

This chain links TRBV20-1 with TRBJ1-1; no DNA is available, so the TRBD1 call from TCRdb remains unchecked. This CDR3 comprises 13 residues. Germline values: CDR1 DFQATT, CDR2 SNEGSKA (reference sequence). CDR3 amino acids: CSARVQGGTEAFF.

J is TRBJ2-3 and V is TRBV9. The CDR3 covers 15 residues. CDR1 and CDR2 from the germline V gene are SGDLS and YYNGEE. CDR3 sequence: CASSQVHKSTDTQYF.

The chain employs TRBV3-1 and TRBJ1-2. The germline V gene has CDR1 LGHDT and CDR2 YNNKEL (reference sequence). This CDR3 spans 16 amino acids. The CDR3 reads CASSQGFGPENYGYTF.

The chain's CDR3 is CASSQAERGAERYF. The V and J genes are TRBV4-2 and TRBJ2-7; the TRBD2 assignment by TCRdb is unverifiable without DNA. Germline V CDR1 and CDR2: LGHNA, YNFKEQ. CDR3 length equals 14 residues.

The V call is TRBV4-1, the J call TRBJ2-7; without DNA, the TCRdb call of TRBD1 cannot be checked. The CDR3 loop spans 14 amino acids. Germline CDR1 MGHRA, CDR2 YSYEKL. The CDR3 loop reads CASSQPGTGVEQYF.

The V call is TRBV7-2, the J call TRBJ2-1; the D call from TCRdb, TRBD1, cannot be confirmed without DNA. In germline, CDR1 is SGHTA, CDR2 FQGNSA. The CDR3 has 14 amino acids. This CDR3 is CASSFRDPYNEQFF.

This sequence joins TRBV7-9 and TRBJ2-7; TCRdb names TRBD2, which stays unverified in the absence of DNA. The CDR3 spans 15 residues. Germline CDR1 SEHNR, CDR2 FQNEAQ (reference sequence). The chain's CDR3 is CASSLWGEGKNEQYF.

The CDR3 here is CATSRGVRTGLPGELFF. The chain couples TRBV15 to TRBJ2-2; checking the TCRdb D call of TRBD1 is not possible without DNA. The CDR3 extends over 17 amino acids. Germline CDR1 reads LNHNV; CDR2 reads YYDKDF (reference sequence).

The chain uses TRBV5-1 and TRBJ2-1; TCRdb calls TRBD1, which cannot be checked without DNA. The CDR3 extends over 16 amino acids. Germline loops: CDR1 SGHRS, CDR2 YFSETQ. The chain's CDR3 is CASSLGDRFPDNEQFF.

The chain carries TRBV20-1 and TRBJ2-5; TCRdb lists TRBD2, though no DNA is available to test this call. Germline V gives CDR1 DFQATT, CDR2 SNEGSKA (reference sequence). CDR3 length: 16 residues. CDR3 amino acids: CSAYNLWLAVRETQYF.

V and J are TRBV5-1 and TRBJ2-5; TCRdb gives TRBD1 as the D gene, but with no DNA this cannot be confirmed. The length of the CDR3 is 14 residues. Germline CDR1 is SGHRS and CDR2 is YFSETQ. The CDR3 here is CASSGGGGAETQYF.

This chain uses TRBV27 with TRBJ1-2; TCRdb's D gene call, TRBD1, goes unchecked for lack of DNA. Per germline, CDR1 MNHEY and CDR2 SMNVEV (reference sequence). The CDR3 runs to 12 residues. The CDR3 protein is CASSNRGQGYTF.

This chain uses TRBV20-1 with TRBJ2-1; TCRdb proposes TRBD2, but this gene call is untestable without DNA. CDR3 size: 16 residues. Germline V lookup: CDR1 DFQATT, CDR2 SNEGSKA (reference sequence). The CDR3 region is CSARFRSGKRSIEQFF.

The chain combines TRBV6-1 with TRBJ2-7; TCRdb calls TRBD1, which cannot be checked without DNA. CDR1 and CDR2 from the germline V gene are MNHNS and SASEGT. The CDR3 is 13 amino acids. CDR3 sequence reads: CASRQDTTYEQYF.

The chain employs TRBV12-3 or TRBV12-4 and TRBJ2-7. The CDR3 has 15 amino acids. The CDR3 sequence: CASSPRVARPYEQYF.

The CDR3 spells CSASSRAVDNEQFF. V usage is TRBV20-1 and J usage is TRBJ2-1. Germline V CDR1 and CDR2: DFQATT, SNEGSKA (reference sequence). The CDR3 covers 14 residues.

The V gene is TRBV5-1, the J gene TRBJ2-7. This CDR3 comprises 12 residues. CDR1 is SGHRS and CDR2 is YFSETQ in the germline V gene. The CDR3 loop reads CASSADGYEQYF.

The chain carries TRBV5-1 and TRBJ2-7; absent DNA, TCRdb's TRBD2 call cannot be checked. CDR3 size: 13 residues. Germline CDR1 is SGHRS and CDR2 is YFSETQ. The CDR3 spells CASSPSGNYEQYF.

The chain couples TRBV12-3 or TRBV12-4 to TRBJ2-5; TCRdb's D gene call, TRBD2, goes unchecked for lack of DNA. This CDR3 has 11 amino acids. The CDR3 sequence is CASTAGETQYF.

J is TRBJ2-1 and V is TRBV12-3 or TRBV12-4; TCRdb returns TRBD1, unconfirmable since there is no DNA. The CDR3 totals 14 residues. The CDR3 spells CASRQGTGNNEQFF.

The gene calls are TRBV4-1 and TRBJ2-2; TCRdb picks TRBD1, but there is no DNA to check that call. CDR3 size: 14 residues. Germline CDR1 reads MGHRA; CDR2 reads YSYEKL. CDR3 protein: CASTWDRNTGELFF.

This chain uses TRBV29-1 with TRBJ2-3; TCRdb indicates TRBD1, and absent DNA this call remains unverified. This CDR3 is built from 14 residues. Germline values: CDR1 SQVTM, CDR2 ANQGSEA. The CDR3 loop is CSVEGPPSTDTQYF.

The chain has TRBV4-1 and TRBJ1-4. Germline-derived CDR1 and CDR2 are MGHRA and YSYEKL. This CDR3 has 16 residues. Here the CDR3 reads CASSQASRAGNEKLFF.

V usage is TRBV12-3 or TRBV12-4 and J usage is TRBJ1-4; lacking DNA, the TRBD1 call made by TCRdb goes unchecked. The CDR3 loop spans 12 amino acids. The CDR3 region is CASSPPGRKLFF.

This chain uses TRBV29-1 with TRBJ2-1; absent DNA, TCRdb's TRBD1 call cannot be checked. The V gene's germline CDR1 is SQVTM and CDR2 ANQGSEA. The CDR3 sequence is 14 residues long. CDR3 region: CSVRDRGSYNEQFF.